Here is one T cell receptor (beta chain) with its context. The source of the sample is a study of OX40 agonist ivuxolimab in advanced cancers. About the research overall: At about 82% male, the cohort had a mean age of 60 years, ranging from about 23 to 79.

The CDR3 is 13 amino acids. Germline assignment: CDR1 MDHEN and CDR2 SYDVKM. Trimming left V 2 bases short and J 7 bases short, with 9 bases between. Enrollment shut out patients with autoimmune disease history or systemic immunosuppression. The protocol was immunoSEQ multiplex PCR, while the TCRdb copy is restricted to in-frame clones and leaves out a portion. The profile shows under 100,000 clones, around 90% of them singletons. The sequence derives from an adult with an advanced solid tumor such as melanoma, head and neck, liver or kidney cancer. The chain recombines TRBV28 with TRBJ2-1, with no clear D. The sample here was CD4+ or CD8+ T cells sorted from blood, taken in a trial of the OX40 agonist ivuxolimab. CDR3 sequence (DNA): TGTGCCAGCAGTTTACAGGTTAGGAATGAGCAGTTCTTC. Amino acids: CASSLQVRNEQFF.